This T cell receptor (beta chain) was sequenced in a study of T cell changes during pregnancy in multiple sclerosis. Trimming cost V 4 bases and J 0 bases, with 12 bases left between them. The CDR3 is 15 residues long. The germline V gene encodes CDR1 MNHEY and CDR2 SMNVEV (reference sequence). Method: immunoSEQ multiplex PCR; TCRdb's copy keeps in-frame clones and lacks some. The table records about 38,000 clones, roughly 89% of them present only once. The input for sequencing was CD8+ T cells from peripheral blood mononuclear cells, taken in the second trimester of pregnancy. The chain has TRBV27 and TRBJ2-5; D possibly corresponds to TRBD2 (5 bases). This clonotype was obtained from a female donor with multiple sclerosis, enrolled in a pregnancy study. The CDR3 region is CASSSWERYQETQYF. CDR3 in DNA: TGTGCCAGCAGTTCCTGGGAGAGGTACCAAGAGACCCAGTACTTC.